Listed here are 10 T cell receptor beta chains from one sample, sequenced in a study of molecular identifiers for immune sequencing clone quantification. TCRdb re-called the PCR reads through MiXCR, storing one row per CDR3 protein. In the table there are around 300,000 distinct CDR3 sequences, roughly a quarter of which are singletons. The sequenced sample consisted of naive CD8+ T cells from blood, with Jurkat cell RNA spiked in. Sample subset: FACS-sorted CD8+CD4-CCR7+CD45RA+ naive T cells. The receptors were gathered from a human donor in good health. Some libraries in this study had Jurkat cell RNA spiked in.

The chain has TRBV20-1 and TRBJ2-2; 8 bases are shared with TRBD1. Germline loops: CDR1 DFQATT, CDR2 SNEGSKA (reference sequence). The trim removed 1 base at V and 6 bases at J, leaving 16 bases unmatched. This CDR3 comprises 18 residues. The CDR3 nucleotides are TGCAGTGCTAGAGGGTGGTCAGGGGGCGTTTTTTCGGCCGGGGAGCTGTTTTTT. Amino acids: CSARGWSGGVFSAGELFF.

This clonotype was seen a few times. The rearrangement uses TRBV12-3 or TRBV12-4 and TRBJ1-2; 7 nucleotides line up with TRBD1. With V trimmed by 7 bases and J by 4 bases, 9 bases remained unmatched. The CDR3 length is 14 residues. CDR3 bases: TGTGCCAGCAATCCAACAGGGGAACGCTATGGCTACACCTTC. This codes for CASNPTGERYGYTF.

This clonotype was seen ten or more times. This CDR3 is CASSLAETGTYEQYF. The DNA for the CDR3 is TGTGCCAGCAGCTTAGCAGAGACAGGAACCTACGAGCAGTACTTC. The V call is TRBV7-9, the J call TRBJ2-7, with a possible D match to TRBD1 (6 bases). The V end was cut by 0 bases, the J end by 2 bases, with 11 bases between. The CDR3 is 15 residues long. Germline V gene lookup returns CDR1 SEHNR and CDR2 FQNEAQ (reference sequence).

This clonotype was picked up many times. V and J are TRBV5-1 and TRBJ2-7; D may be TRBD2 (5 bases). V dropped 4 bases and J dropped 2 bases, with 16 bases sitting between them. CDR1 is SGHRS and CDR2 is YFSETQ in the germline V gene. The CDR3 sequence is 15 residues long. The CDR3 region is CASSVGGVNTYEQYF. The DNA for the CDR3 is TGCGCCAGCAGCGTTGGAGGTGTAAATACCTACGAGCAGTACTTC.

This clonotype was found a few times. The chain recombines TRBV5-6 with TRBJ2-7; 9 nucleotides line up with TRBD1. The CDR3 is 15 amino acids. Germline CDR1 is SGHDT and CDR2 is YYEEEE. The trim removed 4 bases at V and 3 bases at J, leaving 8 bases unmatched. The CDR3 bases are TGTGCCAGCAGCCAGGGACAGGGTCTCTACTACGAGCAGTACTTC. This translates into CASSQGQGLYYEQYF.

This clonotype turned up a few times. This sequence joins TRBV21-1 and TRBJ2-4. TRBV21-1 corresponds to a pseudogene. This CDR3 is 11 amino acids long. CDR3 nucleotides: TGTGCCAGAGATCGGGAAAACATTCAGTACTTC. This gives the protein CARDRENIQYF.

This clonotype was counted many times. The chain uses TRBV20-1 and TRBJ1-1; no clear D gene. V shed 4 bases and J shed 5 bases, with 14 bases lying between them. The germline CDR1 and CDR2 sequences are DFQATT and SNEGSKA (reference sequence). The CDR3 covers 13 residues. CDR3 region: CSANQVGYTEAFF. CDR3 in DNA: TGCAGTGCTAACCAGGTCGGGTATACTGAAGCTTTCTTT.

V and J are TRBV30 and TRBJ1-5; no clear D. This CDR3 has 12 amino acids. V lost 1 base to trimming and J lost 6 bases, with 7 bases between them. In germline, CDR1 is GTSNPN, CDR2 SVGIG (reference sequence). Here the CDR3 DNA reads TGTGCCTGGAGTGAGGGCGGTCAGCCCCAGCATTTT. This encodes CAWSEGGQPQHF.

This clonotype was picked up many times. This chain connects TRBV15 to TRBJ2-3; D is perhaps TRBD2 (6 bases). The CDR3 totals 15 residues. The germline V gene has CDR1 LNHNV and CDR2 YYDKDF (reference sequence). V was cut by 0 bases and J by 6 bases, with 13 bases left in between. The CDR3 DNA sequence: TGTGCCACCAGCAGAGATCTCGCGGGGACGGATACGCAGTATTTT. It specifies CATSRDLAGTDTQYF.

On this clonotype itself: One junction end does not reproduce the germline sequence, and a read error may be involved. J is TRBJ2-5 and V is TRBV7-8; D assignment may be TRBD1 or TRBD2 (5 bases each). The CDR3 contains 14 residues. CDR1 is SGHVS and CDR2 is FQNEAQ in the germline V gene. The CDR3 loop is CASSLWDGQESQYF. The CDR3 region has the DNA TGTGCCAGTAGCTTATGGGACGGCCAAGAGTCCCAGTACTTC.